This TCR beta chain emerged from a study of blood T cell repertoires in COVID-19. The overall study: T cells, B-cell-depleted T cells, or PBMCs supplied cDNA or gDNA.

As processed by the authors: How many nucleated cells were present was estimated from reference gene primer amplification. Data came from immunoSEQ multiplex PCR; TCRdb stores just in-frame clones and leaves some out. That table supplies the V and J calls and clone size; D and trimming were determined from the DNA. The table includes 190,000 or so clones, about 90% detected once. Sequencing was performed on peripheral blood. This TCR derives from a man aged 45-60 years with acute or convalescent COVID-19.

The CDR3: CASSESSGKTKNIQYF. CDR3 bases: TGTGCCAGCAGTGAAAGTAGCGGGAAAACCAAAAACATTCAGTACTTC. The V and J genes are TRBV2 and TRBJ2-4; 8 bases align to TRBD2. V was pared by 2 bases and J by 2 bases, with 5 bases of the junction left unmatched. Germline V CDR1 and CDR2: SNHLY, FYNNEI. The CDR3 runs 16 residues.